These T cell receptor beta chains were read from a single sample in a study of blood T cell repertoires in COVID-19. Generated by immunoSEQ multiplex PCR, the TCRdb table keeps only in-frame clones and is missing some. The data show 60,000 to 80,000 clones, about 88% seen once. The sequenced material came from peripheral blood. The receptors derive from a human donor in a cohort sampled during active COVID-19. Both conserved end residues are part of each CDR3. Each record gives: V gene, D gene, clone size, J gene, CDR3 DNA, CDR3 protein. The D gene is left open where the match is weak. Size is omitted from some rows. Given values are once, few, many or a class for expanded clones.

v_call: TRBV6-2/TRBV6-3
d_call: TRBD1
clone_size: NA
j_call: TRBJ1-5
cdr3_nt: TGTGCCAGCAGTCCCACAGGGGGAGGGCGCAATCAGCCCCAGCATTTT
cdr3_aa: CASSPTGGGRNQPQHF

v_call: TRBV6-5
d_call: NA
clone_size: NA
j_call: TRBJ1-5
cdr3_nt: TGTGCCAGCAATCCCCGCAGGGACTCCAATCAGCCCCAGCATTTT
cdr3_aa: CASNPRRDSNQPQHF

v_call: TRBV27
d_call: NA
clone_size: few
j_call: TRBJ2-3
cdr3_nt: TGTGCCAGCAGTTCGACATTCAAAGGCCCCACAGATACGCAGTATTTT
cdr3_aa: CASSSTFKGPTDTQYF

v_call: TRBV20-1
d_call: NA
clone_size: NA
j_call: TRBJ2-7
cdr3_nt: TGCAGTGCCTATGGGGGGTACGAGCAGTACTTC
cdr3_aa: CSAYGGYEQYF

v_call: TRBV28
d_call: TRBD1
clone_size: NA
j_call: TRBJ1-5
cdr3_nt: TGTGCCAGCAGTTTAAGACAGGGGGCTGGTCAGCCCCAGCATTTT
cdr3_aa: CASSLRQGAGQPQHF

v_call: TRBV7-9
d_call: TRBD2
clone_size: NA
j_call: TRBJ2-1
cdr3_nt: TGTGCCAGCAGCTTAGACGGGGGGGCACGGAATGAGCAGTTCTTC
cdr3_aa: CASSLDGGARNEQFF

v_call: TRBV9
d_call: TRBD1
clone_size: NA
j_call: TRBJ2-2
cdr3_nt: TGTGCCAGCAGACAGGGGGCATCGAACACCGGGGAGCTGTTTTTT
cdr3_aa: CASRQGASNTGELFF

v_call: TRBV7-9
d_call: NA
clone_size: NA
j_call: TRBJ1-4
cdr3_nt: TGTGCCAGCAGCTTAATCCAGGTTCTTAACGAAAAACTGTTTTTT
cdr3_aa: CASSLIQVLNEKLFF

v_call: TRBV19
d_call: TRBD1
clone_size: NA
j_call: TRBJ2-7
cdr3_nt: TGTGCCAGTAGACAAGGGACAGGGTCCTACGAGCAGTACTTC
cdr3_aa: CASRQGTGSYEQYF

v_call: TRBV7-9
d_call: TRBD1
clone_size: NA
j_call: TRBJ1-2
cdr3_nt: TGTGCCAGCACCCTACAGGGGACAGACTCCTATGGCTACACCTTC
cdr3_aa: CASTLQGTDSYGYTF

v_call: TRBV20-1
d_call: NA
clone_size: NA
j_call: TRBJ1-1
cdr3_nt: TGCAGTGCGAGTCGGGGGAACACTGAAGCTTTCTTT
cdr3_aa: CSASRGNTEAFF

v_call: TRBV4-3
d_call: NA
clone_size: NA
j_call: TRBJ2-1
cdr3_nt: TGCGCCAGCAGCCAAGTTGCTCAGGGATACAATGAGCAGTTCTTC
cdr3_aa: CASSQVAQGYNEQFF

v_call: TRBV6-5
d_call: NA
clone_size: NA
j_call: TRBJ2-3
cdr3_nt: TGTGCCAGCAGCTCTGGGCCTTACACGGATACGCAGTATTTT
cdr3_aa: CASSSGPYTDTQYF

v_call: TRBV6-5
d_call: NA
clone_size: NA
j_call: TRBJ2-5
cdr3_nt: TGTGCCAGCAGCGGAGAGGGTGCAAGTACCCAGTACTTC
cdr3_aa: CASSGEGASTQYF

v_call: TRBV7-2
d_call: TRBD1
clone_size: NA
j_call: TRBJ2-2
cdr3_nt: TGTGCCAGCAGCTTAGCAGGGACAGGGGGCAGGGCCGGGGAGCTGTTTTTT
cdr3_aa: CASSLAGTGGRAGELFF

v_call: TRBV19
d_call: TRBD1
clone_size: NA
j_call: TRBJ2-4
cdr3_nt: TGTGCCAGTACACAGGGGGGCCTTGGTCGCATTCAGTACTTC
cdr3_aa: CASTQGGLGRIQYF

v_call: TRBV19
d_call: TRBD1
clone_size: NA
j_call: TRBJ2-2
cdr3_nt: TGTGCCAGTAGAGGGACAGGGGGCACCGGGGAGCTGTTTTTT
cdr3_aa: CASRGTGGTGELFF

v_call: TRBV28
d_call: TRBD1
clone_size: NA
j_call: TRBJ1-2
cdr3_nt: TGTGCCAGCAGTTTAGGACAGGGTCGATATGGCTACACCTTC
cdr3_aa: CASSLGQGRYGYTF

v_call: TRBV5-4
d_call: NA
clone_size: few
j_call: TRBJ1-2
cdr3_nt: TGTGCCAGCAGCTCCCAGGGGAGCGGCTATGGCTACACCTTC
cdr3_aa: CASSSQGSGYGYTF

v_call: TRBV19
d_call: TRBD1
clone_size: NA
j_call: TRBJ1-6
cdr3_nt: TGTGCCAGTAGTAGGACGACAGGGTTGGTCGGTTCACCCCTCCACTTT
cdr3_aa: CASSRTTGLVGSPLHF

v_call: TRBV2
d_call: TRBD1
clone_size: once
j_call: TRBJ2-3
cdr3_nt: TGTGCCAGCAGCCAAACAGGGGGCACAGATACGCAGTATTTT
cdr3_aa: CASSQTGGTDTQYF

v_call: TRBV2
d_call: TRBD1
clone_size: NA
j_call: TRBJ1-5
cdr3_nt: TGTGCCAGCAGTCCGGGACAGGGGAACAGCAATCAGCCCCAGCATTTT
cdr3_aa: CASSPGQGNSNQPQHF

v_call: TRBV30
d_call: TRBD1
clone_size: NA
j_call: TRBJ1-1
cdr3_nt: TGTGCCTGGAGTGTGGGGACAGGGCTTCCTGAAGCTTTCTTT
cdr3_aa: CAWSVGTGLPEAFF

v_call: TRBV7-9
d_call: TRBD2
clone_size: NA
j_call: TRBJ2-1
cdr3_nt: TGTGCCAGCAGCTCGGGACTAGCGGGAGGGCTAACCTACAATGAGCAGTTCTTC
cdr3_aa: CASSSGLAGGLTYNEQFF

v_call: TRBV6-6
d_call: NA
clone_size: NA
j_call: TRBJ2-3
cdr3_nt: TGTGCCAGCAGGCCGATTTTTGAGAATACGCAGTATTTT
cdr3_aa: CASRPIFENTQYF

v_call: TRBV28
d_call: NA
clone_size: NA
j_call: TRBJ2-2
cdr3_nt: TGTGCCACTCGGTTTCGTGTGACACCTAACACCGGGGAGCTGTTTTTT
cdr3_aa: CATRFRVTPNTGELFF

v_call: TRBV15
d_call: NA
clone_size: NA
j_call: TRBJ1-4
cdr3_nt: TGTGCCACCAGGGATCTGACAAGTTCTAATGAAAAACTGTTTTTT
cdr3_aa: CATRDLTSSNEKLFF

v_call: TRBV5-4
d_call: NA
clone_size: NA
j_call: TRBJ2-3
cdr3_nt: TGTGCCAGCAGCTTACCCGGGACTTCTTACACAGATACGCAGTATTTT
cdr3_aa: CASSLPGTSYTDTQYF

v_call: TRBV5-5
d_call: NA
clone_size: once
j_call: TRBJ1-4
cdr3_nt: TGTGCCAGCTCTTCAGGGGTTAATGAAAAACTGTTTTTT
cdr3_aa: CASSSGVNEKLFF

v_call: TRBV23-1
d_call: NA
clone_size: NA
j_call: TRBJ1-2
cdr3_nt: TGCGCTCTCGATCCGGGACTGCCTTATGGCTACACCTTC
cdr3_aa: CALDPGLPYGYTF

v_call: TRBV3-1/TRBV3-2
d_call: NA
clone_size: once
j_call: TRBJ1-3
cdr3_nt: TGTGCCAGCAGCCGCATAACAGGACCTGGAAACACCATATATTTT
cdr3_aa: CASSRITGPGNTIYF

v_call: TRBV7-2
d_call: TRBD2
clone_size: NA
j_call: TRBJ2-7
cdr3_nt: TGTGCCAGCAGCTTAGGGGGCGGGAGGGCCTACGAGCAGTACTTC
cdr3_aa: CASSLGGGRAYEQYF

v_call: TRBV7-2
d_call: TRBD1
clone_size: NA
j_call: TRBJ1-1
cdr3_nt: TGTGCCAGCAGTCGTGGACAGGGTTTCGCTTTCTTT
cdr3_aa: CASSRGQGFAFF

v_call: TRBV19
d_call: TRBD1
clone_size: NA
j_call: TRBJ2-3
cdr3_nt: TGTGCCAGTAGGCACAGGGGGTTCGACACAGATACGCAGTATTTT
cdr3_aa: CASRHRGFDTDTQYF

v_call: TRBV5-1
d_call: TRBD2
clone_size: NA
j_call: TRBJ2-1
cdr3_nt: TGCGCCAGCAGCCTGGGAGGGACTAGCGGGAAGGGTGAGCAGTTCTTC
cdr3_aa: CASSLGGTSGKGEQFF

v_call: TRBV7-9
d_call: TRBD1
clone_size: NA
j_call: TRBJ1-2
cdr3_nt: TGTGCCAGCAGCTTTAACCCCCGGGACAGTCAAGGCTACACCTTC
cdr3_aa: CASSFNPRDSQGYTF

v_call: TRBV18
d_call: NA
clone_size: once
j_call: TRBJ2-4
cdr3_nt: TGTGCCAGCTCACCAAAAGACAGGAGAAACATTCAGTACTTC
cdr3_aa: CASSPKDRRNIQYF

v_call: TRBV4-2
d_call: NA
clone_size: NA
j_call: TRBJ1-2
cdr3_nt: TGTGCCAGCAGCCAAGACCAAGGTGACACCTGGGGAGGTGGCTACACCTTC
cdr3_aa: CASSQDQGDTWGGGYTF

v_call: TRBV10-2
d_call: NA
clone_size: NA
j_call: TRBJ1-6
cdr3_nt: TGCGCCAGCAGTGAGGCGGGGTACTCCTATAATTCACCCCTCCACTTT
cdr3_aa: CASSEAGYSYNSPLHF

v_call: TRBV6-4
d_call: NA
clone_size: once
j_call: TRBJ2-3
cdr3_nt: TGTGCCAGCAGGGGTAGCGGAACCACAGATACGCAGTATTTT
cdr3_aa: CASRGSGTTDTQYF

v_call: TRBV2
d_call: TRBD2
clone_size: NA
j_call: TRBJ2-5
cdr3_nt: TGTGCCAGCAGCTTAAGACTAGCGGAAGAGACCCAGTACTTC
cdr3_aa: CASSLRLAEETQYF

v_call: TRBV30
d_call: NA
clone_size: NA
j_call: TRBJ2-5
cdr3_nt: TGTGCCTGGAGGAATAGGGGGAAAGGAGAGACCCAGTACTTC
cdr3_aa: CAWRNRGKGETQYF

v_call: TRBV28
d_call: NA
clone_size: few
j_call: TRBJ1-5
cdr3_nt: TGTGCCAGCAGCAGAACAGCGCCGGGAGGCAATCAGCCCCAGCATTTT
cdr3_aa: CASSRTAPGGNQPQHF

v_call: TRBV6-6
d_call: NA
clone_size: NA
j_call: TRBJ1-2
cdr3_nt: TGTGCCAGCAGTCCCCAGGGATTATTTGGGACTAACTATGGCTACACCTTC
cdr3_aa: CASSPQGLFGTNYGYTF

v_call: TRBV24-1
d_call: TRBD1
clone_size: NA
j_call: TRBJ2-1
cdr3_nt: TGTGCCACCAGTGATGCCGGGACAGGGGAGATTGAGCAGTTCTTC
cdr3_aa: CATSDAGTGEIEQFF

v_call: TRBV5-1
d_call: TRBD1
clone_size: NA
j_call: TRBJ2-7
cdr3_nt: TGCGCCAGCAGCTTGGCCGGGACAGCAAAGCAGTACTTC
cdr3_aa: CASSLAGTAKQYF

v_call: TRBV6-2/TRBV6-3
d_call: TRBD1
clone_size: NA
j_call: TRBJ2-1
cdr3_nt: TGTGCCAGCAGTTACGGACAGGGCCCCAATGAGCAGTTCTTC
cdr3_aa: CASSYGQGPNEQFF

v_call: TRBV30
d_call: NA
clone_size: NA
j_call: TRBJ1-4
cdr3_nt: TGTGCCTGGAGCTCGGGTTCTAATGAAAAACTGTTTTTT
cdr3_aa: CAWSSGSNEKLFF

v_call: TRBV2
d_call: NA
clone_size: NA
j_call: TRBJ1-4
cdr3_nt: TGTGCCAGCAGGGACATTTCAACTAATGAAAAACTGTTTTTT
cdr3_aa: CASRDISTNEKLFF

v_call: TRBV18
d_call: NA
clone_size: NA
j_call: TRBJ2-5
cdr3_nt: TGTGCCAGCTCACGGAACAGGGAGACCCAGTACTTC
cdr3_aa: CASSRNRETQYF

v_call: TRBV15
d_call: TRBD2
clone_size: few
j_call: TRBJ2-7
cdr3_nt: TGTGCCACCAGCAGTCCCGAGACTAGCGGATACTACGAGCAGTACTTC
cdr3_aa: CATSSPETSGYYEQYF

v_call: TRBV6-6
d_call: NA
clone_size: NA
j_call: TRBJ2-1
cdr3_nt: TGTGCCAGCAGCCTAGGGCGTTGGAGCGGGAAAGGGGGGGATCCTTACAATGAGCAGTTCTTC
cdr3_aa: CASSLGRWSGKGGDPYNEQFF

v_call: TRBV7-3
d_call: NA
clone_size: once
j_call: TRBJ2-7
cdr3_nt: TGTGCCAGCAGTATAACAACAGGGCACGAGCAGTACTTC
cdr3_aa: CASSITTGHEQYF

v_call: TRBV11-2
d_call: NA
clone_size: NA
j_call: TRBJ2-7
cdr3_nt: TGTGCCAGCAGCTTAGTAGCAGAGCAGTACTTC
cdr3_aa: CASSLVAEQYF

v_call: TRBV30
d_call: NA
clone_size: NA
j_call: TRBJ2-7
cdr3_nt: TGTGCCTGGAGTGGTACAGACTCCTACGAGCAGTACTTC
cdr3_aa: CAWSGTDSYEQYF

v_call: TRBV15
d_call: TRBD2
clone_size: once
j_call: TRBJ2-3
cdr3_nt: TGTGCCACCAGCAGGGGGAGCGGGGGGCGATCCACAGATACGCAGTATTTT
cdr3_aa: CATSRGSGGRSTDTQYF

v_call: TRBV7-3
d_call: NA
clone_size: NA
j_call: TRBJ2-3
cdr3_nt: TGTGCCAGCAGCCTCGGTGGGGCGAGCACAGATACGCAGTATTTT
cdr3_aa: CASSLGGASTDTQYF